This is a list of T cell receptor beta chains from one sample in a study of T cell changes during pregnancy in multiple sclerosis. The repertoire was sequenced with immunoSEQ multiplex PCR; TCRdb's copy has only in-frame clones and lacks some. The sample comprises roughly 97,000 clones, roughly nine tenths of which are singletons, and about 0.75% rests with the top ten. The sequenced sample was peripheral blood, obtained in the second trimester of pregnancy. Receptors originate from a female donor in good health, enrolled as a control in a pregnancy study. The CDR3 runs from the conserved cysteine through the conserved F or W. Each record gives: clone size, D gene, J gene, V gene, CDR3 DNA, CDR3 protein. The D gene is left open where the match is weak. Only some rows state a clone size, as once, few, many or a class for expanded clones.

>NA|TRBD2|TRBJ2-1|TRBV9
TGTGCCAGCAGCGTAGGGACTAGAGAGCAGTTCTTC
CASSVGTREQFF
>NA|NA|TRBJ1-4|TRBV5-1
TGCGCCAGCAGCTTGGCGGGAGGGTTTGAAAAACTGTTTTTT
CASSLAGGFEKLFF
>NA|NA|TRBJ2-7|TRBV27
TGTGCCAGCAGTACCCGCGTCGGAGGCTACGAGCAGTACTTC
CASSTRVGGYEQYF
>NA|NA|TRBJ1-2|TRBV7-9
TGTGCCAGCAGCTTAGGAAGGGAGGATGGCTACACCTTC
CASSLGREDGYTF
>NA|NA|TRBJ1-5|TRBV6-6
TGTGCCAGCAGTTACTCCGGTCAGCCCCAGCATTTT
CASSYSGQPQHF
>NA|TRBD2|TRBJ2-1|TRBV7-2
TGTGCCAGCAGCTTAGGCGGGAGCTGGGGCAATGAGCAGTTCTTC
CASSLGGSWGNEQFF
>NA|TRBD1|TRBJ1-2|TRBV2
TGTGCCAGCAGGGCCCCCCACGGACAGGGAGGCGGCTACACCTTC
CASRAPHGQGGGYTF
>NA|TRBD1|TRBJ2-2|TRBV7-6
TGTGCCAGCAGCTCGACAGGGGGAGCGGGCGGGGAGCTGTTTTTT
CASSSTGGAGGELFF
>NA|NA|TRBJ1-3|TRBV4-3
TGCGCCAGCAGCCAAGCTGGGGGAGGGAGGATATCTGGAAACACCATATATTTT
CASSQAGGGRISGNTIYF
>NA|NA|TRBJ1-3|TRBV28
TGTGCCAGCAGTTTATACAGGGCCGGGGGAAACACCATATATTTT
CASSLYRAGGNTIYF
>NA|NA|TRBJ2-1|TRBV15
TGTGCCACCAGCAGAGACAGGGGCGTTGGACATGAGCAGTTCTTC
CATSRDRGVGHEQFF
>few|TRBD1|TRBJ1-6|TRBV4-1
TGCGCCAGCAGCCAGACAGGGGCTGACTTTAGTTCACCCCTCCACTTT
CASSQTGADFSSPLHF
>NA|TRBD2|TRBJ2-1|TRBV5-1
TGCGCCAGCAGCTTAACTAGCGGGGTAATTAATGAGCAGTTCTTC
CASSLTSGVINEQFF
>NA|TRBD1|TRBJ2-7|TRBV7-2
TGTGCCAGCAGCTCCCGGACAGGCGGCGAGCAGTACTTC
CASSSRTGGEQYF
>NA|NA|TRBJ2-7|TRBV11-2
TGTGCCAGCAGCTTTACAGGGTTCGAGCAGTACTTC
CASSFTGFEQYF
>NA|NA|TRBJ1-5|TRBV4-2
TGTGCCAGCAGCCAGACCGGGTTGGGCAATCAGCCCCAGCATTTT
CASSQTGLGNQPQHF
>NA|TRBD2|TRBJ2-5|TRBV28
TGTGCCAGCAGTTTTCGAGGGAGCGGGAGGGGGCAAGAGACCCAGTACTTC
CASSFRGSGRGQETQYF
>NA|NA|TRBJ2-7|TRBV5-1
TGCGCCAGCAGCTTGCCGGGGGTCCGCTCCTACGAGCAGTACTTC
CASSLPGVRSYEQYF
>NA|NA|TRBJ1-3|TRBV30
TGTGCCTGGGGTAGGGGATCCAACTCTGGAAACACCATATATTTT
CAWGRGSNSGNTIYF
>NA|TRBD1|TRBJ1-4|TRBV28
TGTGCCAGCAGTTTCCACCCAGGGGGCGCTTATAATGAAAAACTGTTTTTT
CASSFHPGGAYNEKLFF
>NA|NA|TRBJ2-5|TRBV19
TGTGCCAGTAGTTCGGGGTCGTGGGAGACCCAGTACTTC
CASSSGSWETQYF
>NA|TRBD1|TRBJ2-7|TRBV2
TGTGCCAGCAGTGAATCTGGACAGGAATTCTACGAGCAGTACTTC
CASSESGQEFYEQYF
>NA|NA|TRBJ2-1|TRBV9
TGTGCCAGCAGCCCTCAGGGGCCCCGGGCAGTCTACAATGAGCAGTTCTTC
CASSPQGPRAVYNEQFF
>NA|TRBD2|TRBJ2-5|TRBV28
TGTGCCAGCAGTTTAGCGGGGGGAGAGACCCAGTACTTC
CASSLAGGETQYF
>few|NA|TRBJ1-6|TRBV5-1
TGCGCCAGCAGCAGGGACAAGTATAATTCACCCCTCCACTTT
CASSRDKYNSPLHF
>NA|TRBD1|TRBJ2-7|TRBV27
TGTGCCAGCAGTAAAGGGACAGTTGGGTACGAGCAGTACTTC
CASSKGTVGYEQYF
>NA|TRBD1|TRBJ2-7|TRBV5-1
TGCGCCAGCAGCTTGAGGGACAGGGGAGGCGAGCAGTACTTC
CASSLRDRGGEQYF
>NA|NA|TRBJ1-1|TRBV2
TGTGCCAGCATAGCAGACGACACTGAAGCTTTCTTT
CASIADDTEAFF
>NA|NA|TRBJ2-7|TRBV7-8
TGTGCCAGCAGCCCCCCCCGGGCGGGGGCAACCTACGAGCAGTACTTC
CASSPPRAGATYEQYF
>NA|TRBD1|TRBJ1-4|TRBV5-1
TGCGCCAGCAGCATTTCCGGGACAGCAGACGAAAAACTGTTTTTT
CASSISGTADEKLFF
>NA|TRBD1|TRBJ1-5|TRBV6-1
TGTGCCAGCAGTGACCGAGAAGGGACAGGGCCCAATCAGCCCCAGCATTTT
CASSDREGTGPNQPQHF
>NA|TRBD1|TRBJ2-1|TRBV5-6
TGTGCCAGCAGCTTGTTTACGGGACAGGGGTACAATGAGCAGTTCTTC
CASSLFTGQGYNEQFF
>NA|NA|TRBJ1-1|TRBV7-6
TGTGCCAGCAGCCTTGCGGGCACTGAAGCTTTCTTT
CASSLAGTEAFF
>NA|TRBD1|TRBJ1-1|TRBV5-1
TGCGCCAGCAGCTTACGACAGGGGGCGGACACTGAAGCTTTCTTT
CASSLRQGADTEAFF
>NA|TRBD1|TRBJ1-1|TRBV10-3
TGTGCCATCAATACGGGACAGTCGAACACTGAAGCTTTCTTT
CAINTGQSNTEAFF
>NA|NA|TRBJ2-7|TRBV6-5
TGTGCCAGCAGTTACTTGGCCAACTACGAGCAGTACTTC
CASSYLANYEQYF
>NA|TRBD2|TRBJ2-5|TRBV5-1
TGCGCCAGCAGCTTGGAGATAAGGACTAGCGGTTCCCAAGAGACCCAGTACTTC
CASSLEIRTSGSQETQYF
>NA|NA|TRBJ1-4|TRBV7-9
TGTGCCAGCAACCCGGGAGCTCCTAATGAAAAACTGTTTTTT
CASNPGAPNEKLFF